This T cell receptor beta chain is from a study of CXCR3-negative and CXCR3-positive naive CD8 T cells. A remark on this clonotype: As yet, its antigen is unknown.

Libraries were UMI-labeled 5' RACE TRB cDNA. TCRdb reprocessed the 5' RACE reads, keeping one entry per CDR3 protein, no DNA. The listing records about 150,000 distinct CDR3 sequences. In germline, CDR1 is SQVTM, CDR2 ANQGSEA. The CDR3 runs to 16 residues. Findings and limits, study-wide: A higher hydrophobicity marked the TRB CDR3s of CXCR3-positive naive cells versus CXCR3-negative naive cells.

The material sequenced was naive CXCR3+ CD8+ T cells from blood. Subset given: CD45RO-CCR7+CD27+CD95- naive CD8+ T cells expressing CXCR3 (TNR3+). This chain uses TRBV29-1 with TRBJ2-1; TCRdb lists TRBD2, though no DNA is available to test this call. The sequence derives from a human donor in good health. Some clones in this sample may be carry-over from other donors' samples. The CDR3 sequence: CSVEVTSGNPYNEQFF.